The T cell receptor (beta chain) under discussion was sequenced for a study of shared clonotypes between healthy human individuals. In the study overall: The plates for each donor numbered three CD4 naive, three CD4 memory, two CD8 naive and one CD8 memory. Findings and limits, study-wide: Sequencing depth was expected to influence donor clonotype sharing.

The assay was immunoSEQ multiplex PCR, and TCRdb's table has in-frame clones only and misses some. The sample lists a few million clones, around nine tenths seen once, with roughly 0.14% in the top ten. In its sample, this clone was seen once. Its target is not known. Other DNA sequences within the sample encode an identical CDR3. Sequences were obtained from naive CD4+ T cells sorted from blood. Noted subset: CD45RA+ positively selected. This clonotype originated in a man in his late teens or twenties in good health.

The chain's CDR3 is CASSLGGTGLYEQYF. CDR3 DNA sequence: TGTGCCAGCAGCTTAGGTGGGACAGGACTCTACGAGCAGTACTTC. The genes are TRBV7-2 and TRBJ2-7, with TRBD1 matching over 8 bases. The CDR3 has 15 amino acids. V lost 1 base, J lost 3 bases, and 5 bases stayed unmatched. Germline-derived CDR1 and CDR2 are SGHTA and FQGNSA.